The 4 T cell receptor beta chains given below trace back to one sample, sequenced in a study of CD8+CD57+ T cells in acquired aplastic anemia. TCR beta VDJ and CDR3 were profiled, and genomic DNA was the template. TCRdb reanalysed the reads using MiXCR and keeps one entry per CDR3 protein. The table records around 500,000 distinct CDR3 sequences, approximately 33% of them present only once. An expansion of CD8+CD57+ cells by flow cytometry had been shown in patients chosen for sequencing. What was sequenced was sorted CD4+, CD8+, or CD8+CD57+ T cells (not recorded which) from PBMCs. The origin of the receptors is a human donor with aplastic anemia.

The chain employs TRBV20-1 and TRBJ1-5, with unresolved D. The CDR3 consists of 16 residues. Germline-derived CDR1 and CDR2 are DFQATT and SNEGSKA (reference sequence). V was trimmed by 0 bases and J by 1 base, leaving 13 bases between them. In DNA, the CDR3 is TGCAGTGCTAGAGATAGGGAGGGAAGGAGCAATCAGCCCCAGCATTTT. It is translated as CSARDREGRSNQPQHF.

At least ten counts were recorded for this clonotype. CDR3 DNA sequence: TGCAGTGCTGTACAGGCCTACAATCAGCCCCAGCATTTT. Protein sequence: CSAVQAYNQPQHF. The V gene is TRBV20-1, the J gene TRBJ1-5; a weak D match, TRBD1 (5 bases). Germline values: CDR1 DFQATT, CDR2 SNEGSKA (reference sequence). The CDR3 is 13 amino acids. Trimming took 5 bases from V and 3 from J, leaving 11 bases between them.

CDR3 nucleotides: TGCGCCAGCAGCCTCCTTGGTCAGGGGGCGAATCAGCCCCAGCATTTT. Protein sequence: CASSLLGQGANQPQHF. The chain links TRBV4-1 to TRBJ1-5; TRBD1 matches 8 bases. The CDR3 spans 16 residues. From germline, CDR1 is MGHRA and CDR2 YSYEKL. Trimming at V came to 4 bases and at J to 4 bases, leaving 9 bases not matched to a gene.

In its sample, this clonotype was seen a few times. V and J are TRBV2 and TRBJ2-7; D gene unclear. V lost 6 bases to trimming and J lost 2 bases, with 14 bases between them. The germline V gene encodes CDR1 SNHLY and CDR2 FYNNEI. The CDR3 length is 14 residues. CDR3 amino acids: CASSLKGFPYEQYF. The CDR3 DNA is TGTGCCAGCAGCTTAAAGGGTTTCCCCTACGAGCAGTACTTC.